This T cell receptor beta chain came from a study of low-dose radiotherapy and immunotherapy resistance in tumors (dated 2022 in TCRdb). At the level of the whole study: In Cohort 1, 0.5 Gy per fraction was delivered every 2 weeks, and a total PTV dose of 6.5 Gy was prescribed. For Cohort 2, the dose was 1 Gy per fraction given every two weeks, adding up to 13 Gy in total across 26 weeks. Nivolumab was administered intravenously as a 240 mg flat dose every two weeks, and ipilimumab was administered intravenously at 1 mg/kg every six weeks. Intravenous cyclophosphamide at 200 mg/m2 was administered every two weeks, one day ahead of each radiation and immunotherapy administration. Aspirin 300 mg was taken orally once daily by patients for four cycles, starting on cycle 1 day 1. No randomization into treatment groups was done for the people taking part in the trial. Eight patients were included in the translational analysis: three from the first dose cohort and the first five from the second dose cohort.

This clonotype was picked up many times. Its antigen is not yet known. Sequence at one end of the junction differs from germline and may be a read error. The reads were generated on an Illumina HiSeq 2500. First-strand cDNA was synthesized with Superscript III and a set of TRAV- and TRBV-specific primers, covering both TCRalpha and TCRbeta chains. TCRs were amplified with Phusion for approximately 18 PCR cycles, with a constant-region primer paired with the adapter attached to the V primers. The MessageAmp II aRNA Amplification Kit was used to amplify the isolated mRNA, with in vitro transcription run for 15 to 20 hours at 37 degrees C. mRNA for TCR sequencing was isolated with the Dynabeads mRNA DIRECT Purification Kit. Indexed Illumina adapters were added in a second Phusion PCR of 20 to 30 cycles, after which AMPure XP beads were used to purify the products. Processing in the source paper ran as follows. Using custom Perl scripts, TCR sequences that encoded the same protein were pooled, out-of-frame sequences were dropped, and the abundance of each clonotype was calculated. TCR sequences supported by only a single read were excluded from analysis. Among the metrics used to describe the repertoires were Shannon entropy, Gini index, clonality, richness, and the frequency of TCRs shared between repertoires. TCRdb passed the public sequencing reads through fastp at Q25 and MiXCR, retaining productive beta sequences. Each entry is one CDR3 protein sequence, shown with its most common DNA and genes. The V and J calls reflect TCRdb's pipeline rather than the authors' work. Across this sample there are 35,000 to 45,000 distinct CDR3 sequences, with around 25% seen only once. The top ten constitute over 9% of the sample.

What the time point label conveys for this sample: after trial treatment. What the treatment or condition label conveys for this sample: LDRT plus nivolumab, ipilimumab, low-dose cyclophosphamide and aspirin (RACIN trial). Donors were enrolled in RACIN, a single-arm phase I dose-escalation trial in which nivolumab, ipilimumab, aspirin, low-dose cyclophosphamide and low-dose radiotherapy were combined. To be eligible, a patient needed to have an advanced solid tumor that was TIL-negative. The CDR3 runs 15 amino acids, cysteine and phenylalanine included. The entry retains the CDR3 DNA only, 45 bases that are in frame from base 1. As encoded in the germline V gene, CDR1 is ENHRY while CDR2 is SYGVKD.

The TCR originated in a male donor with prostate cancer. The sequencing here drew on PBMCs, taken after low-dose radiotherapy plus immunotherapy. The chain links TRBV10-3 with TRBJ1-1, with TRBD1 tentatively as D gene (5 bases match). The DNA sequence follows: TGTGCCATCAGTGAGCTAGCAGGGACGAACGCTGAAGCTTTCTTT. It translates to CAISELAGTNAEAFF.